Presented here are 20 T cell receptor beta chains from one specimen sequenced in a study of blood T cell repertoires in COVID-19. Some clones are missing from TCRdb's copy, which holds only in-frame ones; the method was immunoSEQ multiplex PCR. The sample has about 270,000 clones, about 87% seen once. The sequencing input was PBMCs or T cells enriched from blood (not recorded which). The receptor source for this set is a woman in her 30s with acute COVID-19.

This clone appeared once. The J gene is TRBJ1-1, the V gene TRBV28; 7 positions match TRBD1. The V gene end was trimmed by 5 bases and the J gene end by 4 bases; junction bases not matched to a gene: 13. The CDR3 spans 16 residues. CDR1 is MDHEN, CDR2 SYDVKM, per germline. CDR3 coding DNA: TGTGCCAGCAGTGCCCCCGGGGACAGATTAATCACTGAAGCTTTCTTT. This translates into CASSAPGDRLITEAFF.

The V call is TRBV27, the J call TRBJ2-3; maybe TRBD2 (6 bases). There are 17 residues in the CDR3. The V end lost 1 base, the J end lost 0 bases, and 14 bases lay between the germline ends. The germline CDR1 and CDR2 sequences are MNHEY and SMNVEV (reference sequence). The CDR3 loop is CASSLWEASASTDTQYF. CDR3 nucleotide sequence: TGTGCCAGCAGTTTATGGGAGGCCTCCGCTAGCACAGATACGCAGTATTTT.

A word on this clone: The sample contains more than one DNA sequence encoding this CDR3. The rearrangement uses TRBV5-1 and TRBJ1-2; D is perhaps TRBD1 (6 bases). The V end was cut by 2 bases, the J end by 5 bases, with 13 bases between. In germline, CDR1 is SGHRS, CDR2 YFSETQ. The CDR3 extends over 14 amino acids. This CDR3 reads CASSLGDRLYGYTF. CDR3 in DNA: TGCGCCAGCAGCTTAGGAGACAGGTTGTATGGCTACACCTTC.

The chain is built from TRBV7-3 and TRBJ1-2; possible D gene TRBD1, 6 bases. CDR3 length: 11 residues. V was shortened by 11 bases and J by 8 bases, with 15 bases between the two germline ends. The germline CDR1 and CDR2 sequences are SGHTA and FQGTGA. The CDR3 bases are TGTGCCGGGTCAACAGGGTACGGCTACACCTTC. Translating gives CAGSTGYGYTF. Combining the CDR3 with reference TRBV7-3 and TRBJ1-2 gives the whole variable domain GAGVSQTPSNKVTEKGKYVELRCDPISGHTALYWYRQSLGQGPEFLIYFQGTGAADDSGLPNDRFFAVRPEGSVSTLKIQRTERGDSAVYLCAGSTGYGYTFGSGTRLTVV.

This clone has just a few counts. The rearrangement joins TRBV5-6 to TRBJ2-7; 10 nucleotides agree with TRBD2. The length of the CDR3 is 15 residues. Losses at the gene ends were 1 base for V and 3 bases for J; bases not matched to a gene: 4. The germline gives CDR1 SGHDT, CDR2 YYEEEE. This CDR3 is CASSLFASGSYEQYF. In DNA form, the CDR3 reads TGTGCCAGCAGCTTGTTCGCTAGCGGGAGCTACGAGCAGTACTTC.

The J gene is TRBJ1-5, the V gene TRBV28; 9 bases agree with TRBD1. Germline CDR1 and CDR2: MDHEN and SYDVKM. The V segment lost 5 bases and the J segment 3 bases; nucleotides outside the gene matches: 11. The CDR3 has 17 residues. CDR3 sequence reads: CASSSPNRDRVNQPQHF. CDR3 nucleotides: TGTGCCAGCAGTAGTCCGAATCGGGACAGGGTCAATCAGCCCCAGCATTTT.

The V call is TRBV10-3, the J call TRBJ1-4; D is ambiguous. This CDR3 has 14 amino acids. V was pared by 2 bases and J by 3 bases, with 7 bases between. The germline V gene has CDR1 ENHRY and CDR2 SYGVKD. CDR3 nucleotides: TGTGCCATCAGTGAGCCGCCGGCTAATGAAAAACTGTTTTTT. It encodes CAISEPPANEKLFF.

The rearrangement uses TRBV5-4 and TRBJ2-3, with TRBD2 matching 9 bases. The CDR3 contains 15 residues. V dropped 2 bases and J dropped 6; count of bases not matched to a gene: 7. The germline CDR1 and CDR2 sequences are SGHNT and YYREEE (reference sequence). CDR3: CASSFSGTSSDTQYF. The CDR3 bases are TGTGCCAGCAGCTTTTCCGGGACTAGCAGTGATACGCAGTATTTT. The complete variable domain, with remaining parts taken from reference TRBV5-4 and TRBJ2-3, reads ETGVTQSPTHLIKTRGQQVTLRCSSQSGHNTVSWYQQALGQGPQFIFQYYREEENGRGNFPPRFSGLQFPNYSSELNVNALELDDSALYLCASSFSGTSSDTQYFGPGTRLTVL.

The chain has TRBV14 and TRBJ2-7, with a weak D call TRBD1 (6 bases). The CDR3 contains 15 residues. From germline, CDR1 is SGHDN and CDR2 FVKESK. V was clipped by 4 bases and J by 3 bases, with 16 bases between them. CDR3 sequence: CASSLTGSYYYEQYF. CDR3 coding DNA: TGTGCCAGCAGCCTTACAGGGTCCTACTACTACGAGCAGTACTTC.

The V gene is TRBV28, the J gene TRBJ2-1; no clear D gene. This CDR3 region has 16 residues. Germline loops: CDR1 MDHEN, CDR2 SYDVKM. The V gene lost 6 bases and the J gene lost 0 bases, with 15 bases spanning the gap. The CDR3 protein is CASSPESWSSYNEQFF. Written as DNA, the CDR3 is TGTGCCAGCAGCCCGGAGAGTTGGAGCTCCTACAATGAGCAGTTCTTC.

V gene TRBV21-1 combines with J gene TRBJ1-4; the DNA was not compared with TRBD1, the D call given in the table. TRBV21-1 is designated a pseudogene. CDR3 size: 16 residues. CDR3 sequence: CASSKGYRGRGEKLFF. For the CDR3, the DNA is TGTGCCAGCAGCAAAGGTTACAGGGGGCGAGGTGAAAAACTGTTTTTT.

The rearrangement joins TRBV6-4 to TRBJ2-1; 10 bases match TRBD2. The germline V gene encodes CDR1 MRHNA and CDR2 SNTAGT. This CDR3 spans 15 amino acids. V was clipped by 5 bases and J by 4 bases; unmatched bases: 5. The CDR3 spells CASSPLAGDYNEQFF. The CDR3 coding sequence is TGTGCCAGCAGTCCCCTAGCGGGAGATTACAATGAGCAGTTCTTC.

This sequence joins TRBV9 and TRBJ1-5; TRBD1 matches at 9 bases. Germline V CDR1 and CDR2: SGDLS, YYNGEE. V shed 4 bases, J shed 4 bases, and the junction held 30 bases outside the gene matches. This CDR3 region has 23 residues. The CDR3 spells CASSTDAKYGWVTGGSGNQPQHF. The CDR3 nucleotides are TGTGCCAGCAGCACCGACGCTAAGTATGGTTGGGTGACAGGGGGGTCCGGGAATCAGCCCCAGCATTTT.

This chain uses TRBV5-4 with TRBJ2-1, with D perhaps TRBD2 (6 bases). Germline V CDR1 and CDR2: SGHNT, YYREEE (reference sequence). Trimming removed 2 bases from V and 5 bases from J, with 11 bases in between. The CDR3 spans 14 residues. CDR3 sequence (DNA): TGTGCCAGCAGCTTCGAGACTAGGGACAATGAGCAGTTCTTC. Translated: CASSFETRDNEQFF.

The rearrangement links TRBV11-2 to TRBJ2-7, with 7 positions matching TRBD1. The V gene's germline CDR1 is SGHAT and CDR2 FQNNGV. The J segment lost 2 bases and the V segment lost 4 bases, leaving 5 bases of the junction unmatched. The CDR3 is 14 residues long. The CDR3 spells CASSSRDSPYEQYF. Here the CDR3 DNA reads TGTGCCAGCAGCTCCCGGGACAGCCCCTACGAGCAGTACTTC. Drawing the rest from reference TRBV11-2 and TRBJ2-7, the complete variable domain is EAGVAQSPRYKIIEKRQSVAFWCNPISGHATLYWYQQILGQGPKLLIQFQNNGVVDDSQLPKDRFSAERLKGVDSTLKIQPAKLEDSAVYLCASSSRDSPYEQYFGPGTRLTVT.

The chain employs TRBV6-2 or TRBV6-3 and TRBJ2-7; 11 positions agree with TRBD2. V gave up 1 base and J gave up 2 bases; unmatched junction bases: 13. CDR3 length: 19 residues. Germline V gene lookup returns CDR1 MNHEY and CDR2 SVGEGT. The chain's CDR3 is CASSYFWILAGDLPYEQYF. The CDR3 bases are TGTGCCAGCAGTTACTTTTGGATACTAGCGGGAGATTTACCCTACGAGCAGTACTTC.

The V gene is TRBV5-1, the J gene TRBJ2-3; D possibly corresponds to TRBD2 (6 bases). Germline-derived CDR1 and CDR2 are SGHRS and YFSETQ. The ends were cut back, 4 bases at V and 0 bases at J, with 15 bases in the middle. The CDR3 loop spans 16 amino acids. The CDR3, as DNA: TGCGCCAGCAGCCCGGGATGGGGGGAAAGCACAGATACGCAGTATTTT. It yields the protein CASSPGWGESTDTQYF.

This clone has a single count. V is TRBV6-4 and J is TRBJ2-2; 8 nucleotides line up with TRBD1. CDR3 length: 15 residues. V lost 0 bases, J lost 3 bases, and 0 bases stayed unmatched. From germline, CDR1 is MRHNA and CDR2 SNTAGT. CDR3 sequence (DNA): TGTGCCAGCAGTGACTCGGACAGGGACACCGGGGAGCTGTTTTTT. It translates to CASSDSDRDTGELFF.

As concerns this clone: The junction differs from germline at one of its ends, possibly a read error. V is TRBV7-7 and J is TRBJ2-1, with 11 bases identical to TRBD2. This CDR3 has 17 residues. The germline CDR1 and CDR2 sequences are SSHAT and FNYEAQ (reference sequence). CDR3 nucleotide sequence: TGTGCTAGCAGCCCAGGGACTAGCGGTTCTGTGGACAATGAGCAGTTCTTC. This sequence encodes CASSPGTSGSVDNEQFF.

CDR3 DNA: TGTGCCAGCAGCCCCCCAGGAGGAATTTACGAGCAGTACTTC. This sequence encodes CASSPPGGIYEQYF. The chain links TRBV14 to TRBJ2-7, with D possibly TRBD2 on 5 matching bases. The CDR3 totals 14 residues. V was shortened by 4 bases and J by 4 bases, with 14 bases between the two germline ends. Germline V CDR1 and CDR2: SGHDN, FVKESK.